The 18 T cell receptor beta chains presented below share a single source sample, sequenced in a study of control samples from healthy donors and cancer patients. Data came from immunoSEQ multiplex PCR; TCRdb stores just in-frame clones and leaves some out. This sample has about 110,000 clones, with roughly 90% found just once. The source material was blood. The origin of the receptors is a woman in her fifties or sixties in good health.

The genes are TRBV6-2 or TRBV6-3 and TRBJ2-7; no firm D call. The V end lost 3 bases, the J end lost 5 bases, and 17 bases lay between the germline ends. Germline-derived CDR1 and CDR2 are MNHEY and SVGEGT. The length of the CDR3 is 15 residues. The DNA for the CDR3 is TGTGCCAGCAGTTATGCCGATCCCCTAGGGCACGAGCAGTACGTC. It translates to CASSYADPLGHEQYV.

The chain links TRBV27 to TRBJ1-4; D possibly corresponds to TRBD1 (5 bases). The CDR3 is made up of 15 amino acids. Germline assignment: CDR1 MNHEY and CDR2 SMNVEV (reference sequence). Trimming left V 5 bases short and J 2 bases short, with 12 bases between. CDR3 loop: CASSELGPTNEKLFF. DNA for the CDR3: TGTGCCAGCAGTGAACTGGGACCCACTAATGAAAAACTGTTTTTT.

This clone was picked up a small number of times. The chain joins TRBV4-3 to TRBJ2-2; 8 nucleotides line up with TRBD2. The germline CDR1 and CDR2 sequences are LGHNA and YSLEER. V lost 4 bases and J lost 6; bases outside the gene matches: 4. The CDR3 is made up of 14 amino acids. DNA of the CDR3: TGCGCCAGCAGCCTCGGGACTAGTTCCGGGGAGCTGTTTTTT. Amino acids: CASSLGTSSGELFF.

This chain uses TRBV18 with TRBJ2-6, with D maybe TRBD1 (5 bases). This CDR3 region has 17 residues. V was pared by 8 bases and J by 0 bases, with 17 bases between. Germline V gene sequence: CDR1 KGHSH, CDR2 LQKENI. The CDR3 bases are TGTGCCAGCCGTGGCCCTGACAGTTCCTCTGGGGCCAACGTCCTGACTTTC. Protein sequence: CASRGPDSSSGANVLTF.

V is TRBV3-1 (or the pseudogene TRBV3-2) and J is TRBJ2-2; 11 nucleotides line up with TRBD2. Per the germline V gene, CDR1 is LGHDT and CDR2 is YNNKEL (reference sequence). Unmatched junction bases numbered 3, after V lost 0 bases and J lost 6 bases. This CDR3 is 16 amino acids long. CDR3 DNA sequence: TGTGCCAGCAGCCAAGATCTACTAGCGGGAGCCGGGGAGCTGTTTTTT. This translates into CASSQDLLAGAGELFF.

This clone was detected only a few times. This chain uses TRBV7-3 with TRBJ1-6, with D possibly matching TRBD1 (6 bases). Germline V gene sequence: CDR1 SGHTA, CDR2 FQGTGA. The CDR3 contains 14 residues. Trimming stripped 0 bases from V and 8 bases from J, with 8 bases between. CDR3 sequence: CASSLTGADSPLHF. CDR3 coding DNA: TGTGCCAGCAGCTTAACGGGGGCTGATTCACCCCTCCACTTT. The full variable domain, rest sourced from reference TRBV7-3 and TRBJ1-6, is GAGVSQTPSNKVTEKGKYVELRCDPISGHTALYWYRQSLGQGPEFLIYFQGTGAADDSGLPNDRFFAVRPEGSVSTLKIQRTERGDSAVYLCASSLTGADSPLHFGNGTRLTVT.

The V gene is TRBV5-1, the J gene TRBJ2-1, with 9 positions matching TRBD2. This CDR3 spans 16 amino acids. After removal of 1 base from V and 9 bases from J, the junction contained 11 bases not matched to a gene. The germline V gene has CDR1 SGHRS and CDR2 YFSETQ. CDR3 amino acids: CASSLLVAGVNGEQFF. The CDR3, as DNA: TGCGCCAGCAGCTTGTTGGTAGCGGGAGTCAATGGTGAGCAGTTCTTC.

This clone has a handful of counts. The J gene is TRBJ1-2, the V gene TRBV6-5; TRBD1 might be the D (5 bases). The CDR3 sequence is 15 residues long. Trimming left V 4 bases short and J 7 bases short, with 19 bases between. Germline V gene data show CDR1 as MNHEY and CDR2 as SVGAGI. The CDR3 DNA is TGTGCCAGCAGTTTGAGAGGGACGCGAGGCAGTGGCTACACCTTC. This gives the protein CASSLRGTRGSGYTF.

The chain employs TRBV18 and TRBJ1-5; perhaps TRBD1 as D (5 bases). The CDR3 is 12 residues long. Trimming shortened V by 8 bases and J by 0 bases, and 5 bases separated the two germline ends. Germline CDR1 is KGHSH and CDR2 is LQKENI. The CDR3: CASQGSNQPQHF. The CDR3 nucleotides read TGTGCCAGCCAGGGTAGCAATCAGCCCCAGCATTTT.

This chain links TRBV9 with TRBJ2-7, with a tentative D call TRBD1 (6 bases). Trimming cost V 1 base and J 2 bases, with 13 bases left between them. The CDR3 is 15 residues long. The germline gives CDR1 SGDLS, CDR2 YYNGEE. CDR3: CASSVTYTGTYEQYF. The CDR3 DNA reads TGTGCCAGCAGCGTAACGTACACAGGGACCTACGAGCAGTACTTC.

The genes are TRBV7-2 and TRBJ2-1; 12 positions match TRBD2. The CDR3 has 15 residues. J lost 7 bases, V lost 5 bases, and 6 bases had no gene match. Germline V lookup: CDR1 SGHTA, CDR2 FQGNSA. CDR3 residues: CASSPGLAGLNEQFF. In DNA form, the CDR3 reads TGTGCCAGCAGCCCCGGACTAGCGGGGTTGAATGAGCAGTTCTTC.

The chain uses TRBV6-5 and TRBJ2-7, with D unresolved. This CDR3 is 12 amino acids long. Germline assignment: CDR1 MNHEY and CDR2 SVGAGI. V was cut by 6 bases and J by 1 base, with 7 bases left in between. CDR3 protein: CASRTNSYEQYF. CDR3 bases: TGTGCCAGCAGGACGAATTCCTACGAGCAGTACTTC.

A single count supports this clone. The chain recombines TRBV30 with TRBJ1-2; perhaps TRBD1 as D (5 bases). The CDR3 extends over 14 amino acids. V shed 1 base and J shed 5 bases, with 14 bases lying between them. CDR1 and CDR2 (germline): GTSNPN, SVGIG (reference sequence). CDR3 sequence: CAWSGPAGLYGYTF. CDR3 in DNA: TGTGCCTGGAGTGGTCCCGCAGGGCTATATGGCTACACCTTC.

The V gene is TRBV2, the J gene TRBJ2-7; 7 bases agree with TRBD1. The germline V gene has CDR1 SNHLY and CDR2 FYNNEI. V trimming: 8 bases; J trimming: 3 bases; junction bases outside the gene matches: 7. The CDR3 extends over 13 amino acids. The CDR3 reads CASGRDRVYEQYV. The DNA of the CDR3 is TGTGCCAGCGGAAGGGACAGAGTCTACGAGCAGTACGTC.

This CDR3 is CASSSLRTEAFF. In DNA form, the CDR3 reads TGTGCCAGCAGCTCCCTTCGTACTGAAGCTTTCTTT. This sequence joins TRBV7-2 and TRBJ1-1; D remains unclear. This CDR3 comprises 12 residues. The germline V gene has CDR1 SGHTA and CDR2 FQGNSA. V was cut by 4 bases and J by 5 bases, with 8 bases left in between.

This chain connects TRBV5-4 to TRBJ1-6, with D tentatively TRBD1 (5 bases). Germline lookup yields CDR1 SGHNT and CDR2 YYREEE (reference sequence). V was trimmed by 4 bases and J by 3 bases, leaving 17 bases between them. The CDR3 runs to 17 residues. The CDR3 region is CASSMGVPGLYNSPLHF. CDR3 bases: TGTGCCAGCAGCATGGGGGTCCCGGGTCTCTATAATTCACCCCTCCACTTT. Full variable domain (missing parts from reference TRBV5-4 and TRBJ1-6): ETGVTQSPTHLIKTRGQQVTLRCSSQSGHNTVSWYQQALGQGPQFIFQYYREEENGRGNFPPRFSGLQFPNYSSELNVNALELDDSALYLCASSMGVPGLYNSPLHFGNGTRLTVT.

The rearrangement joins TRBV2 to TRBJ1-4; D is undetermined. The ends were cut back, 3 bases at V and 2 bases at J, with 7 bases in the middle. The CDR3 is 14 residues long. Germline V CDR1 and CDR2: SNHLY, FYNNEI. The CDR3 DNA reads TGTGCCAGCAGTGACGGGGTGACTAATGAAAAACTGTTTTTT. Translation: CASSDGVTNEKLFF.

This clone was recorded once. The chain joins TRBV4-3 to TRBJ2-3; D unclear. V dropped 1 base and J dropped 0 bases, with 11 bases sitting between them. CDR1 is LGHNA and CDR2 is YSLEER in the germline V gene. The length of the CDR3 is 16 residues. The CDR3 protein is CASSQVAGKSTDTQYF. As DNA, the CDR3 is TGCGCCAGCAGCCAAGTAGCTGGAAAAAGCACAGATACGCAGTATTTT.